Described below is a single T cell receptor beta chain sequence and its context. What it binds is not known. The sample belongs to a study of long-term antiretroviral therapy in people with HIV. Among participants with HIV, every one received treatment in the United States. They ran version v3.0 of the immunoSEQ assay at survey level. Here immunoSEQ multiplex PCR was the method, and the copy in TCRdb shows in-frame clones only, minus some. Of over 10,000 clones listed, approximately 90% are singletons. Notes on the study in general: Blood sampling spanned 2004 to 2017, possibly under older ART regimens.

This CDR3 is 17 amino acids long. CDR1 and CDR2 from the germline V gene are SNHLY and FYNNEI. Trimming cost V 7 bases and J 9 bases, with 25 bases left between them. This TCR came from a woman in her thirties or forties with HIV. Sample: unsorted PBMCs, taken 2.1 years after starting antiretroviral therapy. V usage is TRBV2 and J usage is TRBJ1-6; no clear D gene. This CDR3 reads CASTRPWAPGIGSPLHF. CDR3 nucleotide sequence: TGTGCCAGCACTAGGCCCTGGGCCCCAGGAATAGGTTCACCCCTCCACTTT.